These 27 T cell receptor beta chains originate from one sample sequenced in a study of T cell repertoires in cytomegalovirus infection. TCRdb recomputed calls from the reads with MiXCR, one row per CDR3 protein. The data contain hundreds of thousands of distinct CDR3 sequences, under 40% of them singletons. No antigen has been assigned to these receptors. The material sequenced was cultured CD8+ T cells from PBMCs, taken from culture after CMV antigen stimulation. The receptors derive from a human donor in good health (CMV status not recorded). Some clones in this sample may be carry-over from other donors' samples.

This chain links TRBV5-8 with TRBJ2-3, with TRBD2 matching 7 bases. J lost 2 bases, V lost 4 bases, and 10 bases had no gene match. Looked up from germline, CDR1 is SGHTS and CDR2 is YDEGEE. The CDR3 sequence is 16 residues long. As DNA, the CDR3 is TGTGCCAGCAGCCTAAGGCCCGGGGGGTTCACAGATACGCAGTATTTT. This translates into CASSLRPGGFTDTQYF.

This chain links TRBV19 with TRBJ1-5, with 10 bases matching TRBD1. The CDR3 runs to 20 residues. Germline CDR1 is LNHDA and CDR2 is SQIVND (reference sequence). Trimming at V came to 7 bases and at J to 1 base, leaving 19 bases not matched to a gene. CDR3 region: CASNGGWVAGTGASNQPQHF. DNA of the CDR3: TGTGCCAGTAATGGGGGGTGGGTAGCCGGGACAGGGGCAAGCAATCAGCCCCAGCATTTT.

The chain joins TRBV14 to TRBJ2-1; D is possibly TRBD1 (5 bases). This CDR3 is built from 13 residues. The germline V and J ends were trimmed by 4 bases and 9 bases, with 13 bases remaining between them. CDR1 and CDR2 from the germline V gene are SGHDN and FVKESK. The CDR3 DNA sequence: TGTGCCAGCAGCCCCGGACACCTCTCTGAGCAGTTCTTC. The encoded protein is CASSPGHLSEQFF.

This clonotype was seen a handful of times. V gene TRBV2 combines with J gene TRBJ1-6; the match to TRBD1 covers 8 bases. The CDR3 contains 14 residues. In germline, CDR1 is SNHLY, CDR2 FYNNEI. Losses at the gene ends were 6 bases for V and 7 bases for J; bases not matched to a gene: 5. Here the CDR3 DNA reads TGTGCCAGCAGGCAGGGGGCGAACAATTCACCCCTCCACTTT. Translating it yields CASRQGANNSPLHF. Variable domain in full (rest from reference TRBV2 and TRBJ1-6): EPEVTQTPSHQVTQMGQEVILRCVPISNHLYFYWYRQILGQKVEFLVSFYNNEISEKSEIFDDQFSVERPDGSNFTLKIRSTKLEDSAMYFCASRQGANNSPLHFGNGTRLTVT.

Here the CDR3 reads CASSQVVGGGTEAFF. The CDR3 coding sequence is TGTGCCAGCAGCCAAGTTGTGGGGGGCGGAACTGAAGCTTTCTTT. This chain links TRBV4-2 with TRBJ1-1; D perhaps matches TRBD1 (6 bases). Germline values: CDR1 LGHNA, CDR2 YNFKEQ. The CDR3 runs 15 residues. The V and J ends lost 1 base and 5 bases respectively, with 14 bases between them.

This clonotype was observed once. This rearrangement joins TRBV5-4 to TRBJ1-1, with 7 nucleotides matching TRBD1. Germline V CDR1 and CDR2: SGHNT, YYREEE (reference sequence). The V and J ends lost 5 bases and 2 bases, in that order; junction bases with no gene match: 9. This CDR3 spans 15 amino acids. Written as DNA, the CDR3 is TGTGCCAGCAGAGCCAGGGGGGGCTTAAACACTGAAGCTTTCTTT. It translates to CASRARGGLNTEAFF.

This clonotype was seen ten or more times. The gene calls are TRBV7-8 and TRBJ2-7; unclear D gene. The CDR3 runs to 14 residues. V dropped 1 base and J dropped 1 base, with 8 bases sitting between them. Per the germline V gene, CDR1 is SGHVS and CDR2 is FQNEAQ. CDR3 sequence (DNA): TGTGCCAGCAGCTTAGGTCTAGGGTCCTACGAGCAGTACGTC. Protein: CASSLGLGSYEQYV.

DNA for the CDR3: TGTGCCAGCAGCTTTGAAGCGGGGGGGGCCCAGGTCTACAATGAGCAGTTCTTC. Its translation: CASSFEAGGAQVYNEQFF. The chain employs TRBV7-9 and TRBJ2-1, with TRBD2 matching over 10 bases. The V and J ends lost 3 bases and 3 bases, in that order; junction bases with no gene match: 11. The germline CDR1 and CDR2 sequences are SEHNR and FQNEAQ (reference sequence). CDR3 length: 18 residues.

This sequence joins TRBV12-3 or TRBV12-4 and TRBJ1-2; maybe TRBD1 (5 bases). The CDR3 sequence is 13 residues long. V lost 7 bases and J lost 2, with 11 bases in between. The CDR3 is CASKTDSNYGYTF. The CDR3 DNA reads TGTGCCAGCAAAACCGACAGCAACTATGGCTACACCTTC.

This clonotype was seen a handful of times. The chain links TRBV10-3 to TRBJ2-2; 8 bases agree with TRBD1. CDR1 ENHRY and CDR2 SYGVKD come from the germline V gene. The junction had 3 bases not matched to a gene; V was cut back by 3 bases and J by 0 bases. The CDR3 loop spans 16 amino acids. DNA of the CDR3: TGTGCCATCAGTGACGTCAGGGGGCCGAACACCGGGGAGCTGTTTTTT. Translation gives CAISDVRGPNTGELFF.

The genes are TRBV7-6 and TRBJ2-3; D tentatively fits TRBD1 or TRBD2 (6 bases each). V gave up 1 base and J gave up 1 base, with 12 bases separating them. Looked up from germline, CDR1 is SGHVS and CDR2 is FNYEAQ. CDR3 size: 16 residues. For the CDR3, the DNA is TGTGCCAGCAGCTTAGACCCAGGGGAGGGCACAGATACGCAGTATTTT. Translation: CASSLDPGEGTDTQYF. The variable domain in full, with the rest retrieved from reference TRBV7-6 and TRBJ2-3, is GAGVSQSPRYKVTKRGQDVALRCDPISGHVSLYWYRQALGQGPEFLTYFNYEAQQDKSGLPNDRFSAERPEGSISTLTIQRTEQRDSAMYRCASSLDPGEGTDTQYFGPGTRLTVL.

This clonotype was observed a few times. The chain is built from TRBV27 and TRBJ2-1; D possibly matches TRBD1 or TRBD2 (5 bases each). Trimming took 8 bases from V and 7 from J, leaving 9 bases between them. The CDR3 has 11 amino acids. Germline V CDR1 and CDR2: MNHEY, SMNVEV (reference sequence). CDR3 bases: TGTGCCAGCGGCAGGGAGAATGAGCAGTTCTTC. Translated, it gives CASGRENEQFF.

This clonotype was seen more than once but under ten times. The chain employs TRBV6-5 and TRBJ2-2, with TRBD2 identical over 9 bases. V was pared by 2 bases and J by 1 base, with 8 bases of the junction left unmatched. Germline V gene data show CDR1 as MNHEY and CDR2 as SVGAGI. CDR3 size: 18 residues. Here the CDR3 reads CASSYQGLAGMNTGELFF. CDR3 bases: TGTGCCAGCAGTTACCAGGGGCTAGCGGGGATGAACACCGGGGAGCTGTTTTTT.

This clonotype was detected ten times or more. The CDR3 DNA reads TGTGCCAGCAGCTGGCTATCACAGGGGGCACGAGGCTACACCTTC. Its protein is CASSWLSQGARGYTF. The chain joins TRBV7-2 to TRBJ1-2, with 9 bases that match TRBD1. Trimming removed 4 bases from V and 8 bases from J; junction bases left unmatched: 11. Germline lookup yields CDR1 SGHTA and CDR2 FQGNSA. The CDR3 is 15 residues long. Based on the CDR3 plus reference TRBV7-2 and TRBJ1-2, the full variable domain is GAGVSQSPSNKVTEKGKDVELRCDPISGHTALYWYRQSLGQGLEFLIYFQGNSAPDKSGLPSDRFSAERTGGSVSTLTIQRTQQEDSAVYLCASSWLSQGARGYTFGSGTRLTVV.

The chain couples TRBV25-1 to TRBJ1-3, with no clear D. Trimming took 6 bases from V and 1 from J, leaving 16 bases between them. The CDR3 consists of 16 residues. CDR1 and CDR2 (germline): MGHDK, SYGVNS. The CDR3 DNA reads as TGTGCCAGCAGAAGCTTTCACCGCGTATCTGGAAACACCATATATTTT. Encoded protein: CASRSFHRVSGNTIYF.

This chain's CDR3 is CASSLFKRDTQYF. The CDR3 DNA reads TGTGCCAGCAGTTTATTTAAGCGCGATACGCAGTATTTT. This sequence joins TRBV27 and TRBJ2-3; D is unresolved. Germline V gene sequence: CDR1 MNHEY, CDR2 SMNVEV (reference sequence). CDR3 length: 13 residues. The germline V and J ends were trimmed by 1 base and 6 bases, with 8 bases remaining between them.

This clonotype occurred a few times. This chain connects TRBV7-9 to TRBJ2-3; possibly TRBD2 for D (6 bases). Germline assignment: CDR1 SEHNR and CDR2 FQNEAQ (reference sequence). The CDR3 is 14 residues long. The V gene lost 8 bases and the J gene lost 3 bases, with 15 bases spanning the gap. The CDR3 region has the DNA TGTGCCAGCGGGGCTCCGGGGGAAACAGATACGCAGTATTTT. It translates to CASGAPGETDTQYF.

In this sample, this clonotype turned up a few times. This chain links TRBV7-9 with TRBJ1-1, with D unclear. Germline V lookup: CDR1 SEHNR, CDR2 FQNEAQ (reference sequence). The CDR3 spans 11 residues. V was cut by 3 bases and J by 9 bases, with 8 bases left in between. CDR3 nucleotides: TGTGCCAGCAGCTTCATCCGTAAAGCTTTCTTT. As protein: CASSFIRKAFF.

This clonotype was detected a few times. One end of the junction is discordant with germline, which a read error may explain. J is TRBJ1-4 and V is TRBV6-2 or TRBV6-3, with 7 positions matching TRBD1. The length of the CDR3 is 15 residues. Germline loops: CDR1 MNHEY, CDR2 SVGEGT. The CDR3 here is CASSYADRSNEKLFF. CDR3 DNA: TGTGCCAGCAGTTACGCGGACAGGAGTAATGAAAAGCTGTTTTTT.

This clonotype was counted between two and nine times. This chain links TRBV19 with TRBJ1-2, with 7 bases fitting TRBD1. Germline assignment: CDR1 LNHDA and CDR2 SQIVND (reference sequence). Trimming took 5 bases from V and 4 from J; bases not matched to a gene: 7. The CDR3 consists of 14 residues. The CDR3 reads CASSPQGGTYGYTF. The CDR3 DNA sequence: TGTGCCAGTAGTCCCCAGGGGGGAACCTATGGCTACACCTTC.

Turning to this clonotype: A single base separates this from a much larger clone, so it may be a read error. This rearrangement joins TRBV27 to TRBJ2-3; 10 bases are shared with TRBD1. J gave up 2 bases and V 10 bases, and 15 bases lay outside the gene matches. The CDR3 has 17 residues. Per the germline V gene, CDR1 is MNHEY and CDR2 is SMNVEV (reference sequence). For the CDR3, the DNA is TGTGCCAACAGCCTGATGACAGGGGGCAAACTCACAGATACGCAGTATTTT. It is translated as CANSLMTGGKLTDTQYF.

This clonotype was seen a handful of times. The J gene is TRBJ2-3, the V gene TRBV6-1; no clear D gene. This CDR3 region has 10 residues. Germline V gives CDR1 MNHNS, CDR2 SASEGT. The germline V and J ends were trimmed by 9 bases and 8 bases, with 9 bases remaining between them. The CDR3 DNA is TGTGCCAGTGGGTTGGGTACGCAGTATTTT. It codes for CASGLGTQYF.

The gene calls are TRBV6-2 or TRBV6-3 and TRBJ2-6; D uncertain. Trimming removed 7 bases at V and 3 bases at J, with 13 bases between. Germline CDR1 MNHEY, CDR2 SVGEGT. The CDR3 sequence is 15 residues long. CDR3 sequence: CASTRWEDGANVLTF. The CDR3 DNA reads TGTGCCAGCACCCGCTGGGAAGATGGGGCCAACGTCCTGACTTTC.

V is TRBV6-5 and J is TRBJ2-1; the D gene is possibly TRBD1 (6 bases). Trimming stripped 5 bases from V and 4 bases from J, with 15 bases between. Germline loops: CDR1 MNHEY, CDR2 SVGAGI. This CDR3 has 15 amino acids. CDR3 protein: CASSTGTPKYNEQFF. The CDR3 nucleotides are TGTGCCAGCAGTACAGGGACGCCCAAGTACAATGAGCAGTTCTTC.

This clonotype was detected only a few times. The chain links TRBV11-2 to TRBJ1-6; D is perhaps TRBD1 (6 bases). Per the germline V gene, CDR1 is SGHAT and CDR2 is FQNNGV. CDR3 length: 16 amino acids. The V end was cut by 1 base, the J end by 7 bases, with 14 bases between. For the CDR3, the DNA is TGTGCCAGCAGCTTAGGGGTCAGGGGAGGGAATTCACCCCTCCACTTT. This sequence encodes CASSLGVRGGNSPLHF.

The rearrangement uses TRBV12-3 or TRBV12-4 and TRBJ2-2; D could derive from TRBD1 or TRBD2 (5 bases each). This CDR3 spans 17 amino acids. V shed 3 bases and J shed 1 base, with 15 bases lying between them. In nucleotides, the CDR3 is TGTGCCAGCAGTTTCGGGACCGGGACCAAGAACACCGGGGAGCTGTTTTTT. Translated: CASSFGTGTKNTGELFF.

This clonotype was observed a few times. The V gene is TRBV3-1, the J gene TRBJ2-7; 8 bases map to TRBD1. The CDR3 is 15 residues long. Germline CDR1 reads LGHDT; CDR2 reads YNNKEL (reference sequence). Trimming cost V 4 bases and J 1 base; bases outside gene matches: 6. CDR3 loop: CASSPSDRESYEQYF. The CDR3 DNA follows: TGTGCCAGCAGCCCTTCGGACAGGGAGTCCTACGAGCAGTACTTC.